This T cell receptor beta chain was observed in a study of cytomegalovirus exposure and HLA in healthy donors. Study outcomes and limitations: An assumption of roughly uniform sequencing depth across donors underlay the presence/absence analyses. Researchers left out some V segments, among them TRBV6-2 and TRBV6-3, as indistinguishable. Altogether, 150 to 200 TCR beta chains were recorded as cytomegalovirus-associated. Analyzed later, association rates of TCRs varied across HLA loci, with DRB1 most and HLA-C fewest.

The CDR3 length is 13 residues. Germline-derived CDR1 and CDR2 are MNHNS and SASEGT. V was shortened by 6 bases and J by 5 bases, with 13 bases between the two germline ends. PCR involved 60 Vbeta and 13 Jbeta primers. Assay used: immunoSEQ multiplex PCR; TCRdb lists only in-frame clones, some missing. The table records under 200,000 clones, roughly 70% of them present only once. Concerning this clone: The target antigen is unknown.

The specimen was PBMCs. This sequence was found in a girl aged 10 to 17 in good health and CMV-seronegative. This chain joins TRBV6-1 and TRBJ2-5; tentatively, D is TRBD2 (6 bases). CDR3 residues: CASSWGLGETQYF. As DNA, the CDR3 is TGTGCCAGCAGCTGGGGACTTGGGGAGACCCAGTACTTC.